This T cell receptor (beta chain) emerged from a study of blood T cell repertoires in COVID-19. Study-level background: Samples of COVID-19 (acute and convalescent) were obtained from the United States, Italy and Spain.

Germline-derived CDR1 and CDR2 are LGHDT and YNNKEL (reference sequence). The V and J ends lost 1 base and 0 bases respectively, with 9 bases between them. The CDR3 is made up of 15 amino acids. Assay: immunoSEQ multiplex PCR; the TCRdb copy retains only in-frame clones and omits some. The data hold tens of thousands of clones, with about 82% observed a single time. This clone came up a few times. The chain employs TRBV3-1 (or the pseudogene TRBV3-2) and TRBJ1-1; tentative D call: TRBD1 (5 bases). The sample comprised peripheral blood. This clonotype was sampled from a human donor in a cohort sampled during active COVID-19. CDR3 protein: CASSQARGVNTEAFF. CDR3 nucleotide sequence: TGTGCCAGCAGCCAAGCTCGGGGGGTGAACACTGAAGCTTTCTTT.